The 9 T cell receptor beta chains below were found in one sample sequenced in a study of blood T cell repertoires in COVID-19. Generated by immunoSEQ multiplex PCR, the TCRdb table keeps only in-frame clones and is missing some. The sample holds approximately 63,000 clones, approximately 92% seen once. The sequenced material came from peripheral blood. These receptors were taken from a woman aged 55-70 years with COVID-19, enrolled during active disease.

V is TRBV6-5 and J is TRBJ2-6; the D is unclear. V shed 5 bases and J shed 0 bases, with 5 bases lying between them. From germline, CDR1 is MNHEY and CDR2 SVGAGI. This CDR3 region has 14 residues. The CDR3 loop reads CASSQVSGANVLTF. The CDR3 coding sequence is TGTGCCAGCAGTCAGGTCTCTGGGGCCAACGTCCTGACTTTC.

The rearrangement joins TRBV9 to TRBJ2-3, with 9 bases fitting TRBD2. Looked up from germline, CDR1 is SGDLS and CDR2 is YYNGEE. V shed 4 bases, J shed 2 bases, and the junction held 5 bases outside the gene matches. This CDR3 contains 15 residues. DNA of the CDR3: TGTGCCAGCAGCTTAAGCGGGAGGAACACAGATACGCAGTATTTT. Encoded protein: CASSLSGRNTDTQYF.

The rearrangement uses TRBV28 and TRBJ1-3, with 8 bases identical to TRBD1. This CDR3 contains 15 residues. Germline V lookup: CDR1 MDHEN, CDR2 SYDVKM. The J segment lost 1 base and the V segment lost 6 bases, leaving 5 bases of the junction unmatched. CDR3 sequence: CASSPRGRSGNTIYF. CDR3 nucleotide sequence: TGTGCCAGCAGCCCCAGGGGGCGATCTGGAAACACCATATATTTT.

The V call is TRBV6-2 or TRBV6-3, the J call TRBJ2-7; maybe TRBD1 (6 bases). Between the trimmed V and J ends, which lost 2 bases and 6 bases, there was a span of 11 bases. The CDR3 runs 13 residues. Germline V gene sequence: CDR1 MNHEY, CDR2 SVGEGT. The CDR3 DNA reads TGTGCCAGCAGTTACGGGGGCCCTGGCGAGCAGTACTTC. Its translation: CASSYGGPGEQYF.

V is TRBV29-1 and J is TRBJ1-5, with D tentatively TRBD1 (5 bases). From germline, CDR1 is SQVTM and CDR2 ANQGSEA. The CDR3 has 17 residues. V was pared by 6 bases and J by 0 bases, with 21 bases between. CDR3 loop: CSVPHTGEVYSNQPQHF. The CDR3 nucleotides are TGCAGCGTCCCCCACACGGGGGAGGTGTATAGCAATCAGCCCCAGCATTTT.

J is TRBJ2-5 and V is TRBV20-1, with D possibly TRBD2 on 6 matching bases. With 3 bases removed from V and 7 bases from J, the gap between germline ends came to 21 bases. The germline V gene encodes CDR1 DFQATT and CDR2 SNEGSKA (reference sequence). The CDR3 totals 15 residues. CDR3 in DNA: TGCAGTGCTAGTATAGGACTACGGACTCTCGGGACCCAGTACTTC. Translation: CSASIGLRTLGTQYF.

This clone was seen only once. J is TRBJ2-1 and V is TRBV4-3, with 14 bases fitting TRBD2. CDR1 is LGHNA and CDR2 is YSLEER in the germline V gene. The V segment lost 0 bases and the J segment 9 bases; nucleotides outside the gene matches: 4. The CDR3 is made up of 16 amino acids. CDR3 DNA sequence: TGCGCCAGCAGCCAAGATGAGGGACTAGCGGGAGCTGAGCAGTTCTTC. It specifies CASSQDEGLAGAEQFF.

This chain uses TRBV6-4 with TRBJ1-5, with TRBD1 identical over 7 bases. Unmatched junction bases numbered 3, after V lost 5 bases and J lost 2 bases. This CDR3 comprises 14 residues. Germline CDR1 MRHNA, CDR2 SNTAGT. The DNA of the CDR3 is TGTGCCAGCAGTCCCGACAGGGGCAATCAGCCCCAGCATTTT. This gives the protein CASSPDRGNQPQHF.

The rearrangement uses TRBV24-1 and TRBJ1-2; the D gene is possibly TRBD1 (5 bases). The V gene lost 3 bases and the J gene lost 1 base, with 17 bases spanning the gap. This CDR3 contains 17 residues. The V gene's germline CDR1 is KGHDR and CDR2 SFDVKD. CDR3 amino acids: CATSDPRGADGNYGYTF. The CDR3 DNA follows: TGTGCCACCAGTGATCCGCGCGGGGCAGATGGTAACTATGGCTACACCTTC.